This T cell receptor (beta chain) appears in the sequencing data of a study of blood T cell repertoires in COVID-19. Only in-frame clones appear in the TCRdb table, and some are missing; sequencing was by immunoSEQ multiplex PCR. The table shows roughly 250,000 clones, with roughly 85% occurring only once. This clonotype originated in a woman in her twenties or thirties who had recovered from COVID-19. Sequencing input: PBMCs or T cells enriched from blood (not recorded which).

The CDR3 nucleotides read TGTGCCACCCGGGGGACTAGCGGGAGTAATTGGTACGAGCAGTACTTC. The encoded protein is CATRGTSGSNWYEQYF. The chain recombines TRBV7-9 with TRBJ2-7; 14 bases agree with TRBD2. The CDR3 consists of 16 residues. CDR1 SEHNR and CDR2 FQNEAQ come from the germline V gene (reference sequence). The V gene end was trimmed by 10 bases and the J gene end by 4 bases; junction bases not matched to a gene: 12.